This T cell receptor beta chain originates from a study of blood T cell repertoires in COVID-19 (dated by TCRdb to the early 2020s). Regarding the complete study: Collaborator samples came from the United States, Italy and Spain and covered acute and convalescent phases of COVID-19. The dataset comprised deeply sampled blood TCRbeta repertoires from subjects exposed to, actively infected with, or recovered from COVID-19. The samples were drawn from two sources: the first 160 participants of the ongoing ImmuneRACE study, and 1,200 or so subjects contributed by 6 global collaborators. The material from the prospective study consisted of cDNA or gDNA derived from T cells, B-cell-depleted T cells, or PBMCs. The repertoires were made available in a free public database intended to serve as a resource for research on the immune response to SARS-CoV-2. The sample metadata nearly always contained a de-identified subject ID, COVID-19 status, age in years and sex. Where available, HLA class I and class II types were obtained from metadata supplied by the sample provider rather than from assay-based typing. The study at large found these results: How much clinical and demographic metadata was included differed by source and by participant, and the metadata was provided uncurated.

The immunoSEQ Assay, a bias-controlled multiplex PCR, was used to amplify TCRbeta CDR3 regions from genomic DNA. The original pipeline was this. Within the assay, amplification of reference gene primers was used to estimate how many nucleated cells each sample contained. To quantify the absolute abundance of each unique TCRbeta CDR3 rearrangement, sequence reads were collapsed and filtered. Productive Simpson clonality was computed per sample as the square root of Simpson's diversity index over productive rearrangements. TCRdb stores this immuneACCESS table with in-frame sequences only. Part of the clones is absent; in the studies checked, under half of the shortfall reflects unresolved V genes, and no reason is known for the rest. D and trimming come from the DNA, and the V and J calls and clone size come from that table. The sample includes roughly 140,000 clones, with 84% observed a single time. The biggest ten clones account for approximately 1.6% of the sample.

From V the trimming removes 0 bases and from J it removes 2 bases, while the gene matches leave 6 bases of the junction unaccounted for. The CDR3, cysteine through phenylalanine, is 19 amino acids long. CDR3 DNA is the only sequence kept; it has 57 bases, read in frame from the first base. CDR1 ENHRY and CDR2 SYGVKD are derived from the germline V gene. Enrolling through a virtual design, the prospective study's participants ranged in age from roughly 18 to 89 years and lived across more than 20 United States geographic areas. In the prospective study, participants were assigned to cohorts based on the clinical history participants reported in a screening survey and a study questionnaire. Exposed participants had been in contact, within 2 weeks of entering the study, with a person who had a PCR-confirmed or clinician-diagnosed case of COVID-19. Mobile phlebotomists in the prospective study collected whole blood, serum and a nasopharyngeal or oropharyngeal swab from every participant. Prospective study participants could optionally give additional blood draws and questionnaires over an approximately 2-month period. Before DNA extraction, prospective study blood samples were shipped either frozen or at room temperature.

About this clone: No cognate antigen has been identified for it. Base quality data are lacking; no much larger clone is found one base away.

The chain is made from TRBV10-3 and TRBJ2-1, with 14 junctional bases fitting TRBD2. The sequence derives from a young woman who had been exposed to COVID-19. The sequenced material came from PBMCs or T cells enriched from blood (not recorded which). This receptor has the CDR3 CAISESRVTSGRAYNEQFF. DNA sequence: TGTGCCATCAGTGAGTCGAGGGTGACTAGCGGGAGGGCCTACAATGAGCAGTTCTTC.